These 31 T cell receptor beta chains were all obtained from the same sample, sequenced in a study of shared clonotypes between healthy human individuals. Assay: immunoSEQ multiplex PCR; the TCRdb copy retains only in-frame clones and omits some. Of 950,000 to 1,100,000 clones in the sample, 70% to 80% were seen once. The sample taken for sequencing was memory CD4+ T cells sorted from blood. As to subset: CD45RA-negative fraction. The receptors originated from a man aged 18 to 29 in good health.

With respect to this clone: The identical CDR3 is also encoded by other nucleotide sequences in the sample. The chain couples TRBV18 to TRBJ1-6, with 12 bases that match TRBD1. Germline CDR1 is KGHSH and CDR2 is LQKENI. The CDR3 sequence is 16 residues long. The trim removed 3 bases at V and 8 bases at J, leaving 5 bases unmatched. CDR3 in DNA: TGTGCCAGCTCACCCGGGACAGGGGGCATCGATTCACCCCTCCACTTT. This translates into CASSPGTGGIDSPLHF.

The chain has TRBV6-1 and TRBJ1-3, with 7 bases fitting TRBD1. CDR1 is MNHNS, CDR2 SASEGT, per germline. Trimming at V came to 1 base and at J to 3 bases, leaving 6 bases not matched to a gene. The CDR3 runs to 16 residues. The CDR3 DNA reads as TGTGCCAGCAGTGAAGTCAGGGGGGCATATGGAAACACCATATATTTT. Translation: CASSEVRGAYGNTIYF.

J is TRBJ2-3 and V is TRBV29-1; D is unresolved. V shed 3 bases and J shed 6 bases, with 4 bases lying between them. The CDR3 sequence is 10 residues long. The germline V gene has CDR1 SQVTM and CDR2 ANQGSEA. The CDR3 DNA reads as TGCAGCGTTGATTACGATACGCAGTATTTT. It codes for CSVDYDTQYF.

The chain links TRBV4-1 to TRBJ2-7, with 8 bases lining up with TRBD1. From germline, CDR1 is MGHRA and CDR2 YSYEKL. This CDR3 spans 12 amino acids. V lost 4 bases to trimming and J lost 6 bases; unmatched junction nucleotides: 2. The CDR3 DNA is TGCGCCAGCAGCCGAACAGGGGGCGAGCAGTACTTC. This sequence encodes CASSRTGGEQYF.

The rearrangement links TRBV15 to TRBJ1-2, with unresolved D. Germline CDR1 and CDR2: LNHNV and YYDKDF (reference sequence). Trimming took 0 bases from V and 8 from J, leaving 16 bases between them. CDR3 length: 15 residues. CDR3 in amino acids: CATSRDRAAGGGYTF. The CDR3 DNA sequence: TGTGCCACCAGCAGAGATAGGGCTGCTGGAGGCGGCTACACCTTC.

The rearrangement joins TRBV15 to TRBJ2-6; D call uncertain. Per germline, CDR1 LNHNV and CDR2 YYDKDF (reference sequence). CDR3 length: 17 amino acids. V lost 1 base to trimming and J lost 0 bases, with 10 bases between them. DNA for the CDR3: TGTGCCACCAGCAGAGCTATCAGCACCTCTGGGGCCAACGTCCTGACTTTC. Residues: CATSRAISTSGANVLTF.

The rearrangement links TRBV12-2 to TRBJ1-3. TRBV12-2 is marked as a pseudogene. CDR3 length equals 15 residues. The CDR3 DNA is TGTGCAAGTCGCGGATACAGCGCCTCTGGAAACACCATATATTTT. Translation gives CASRGYSASGNTIYF.

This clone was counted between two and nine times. CDR3 amino acids: CASRFTDTQYF. Written as DNA, the CDR3 is TGCGCCAGCAGATTTACAGATACGCAGTATTTT. The chain is built from TRBV5-1 and TRBJ2-3; unclear D gene. V was trimmed by 5 bases and J by 3 bases, leaving 4 bases between them. This CDR3 comprises 11 residues. Looked up from germline, CDR1 is SGHRS and CDR2 is YFSETQ.

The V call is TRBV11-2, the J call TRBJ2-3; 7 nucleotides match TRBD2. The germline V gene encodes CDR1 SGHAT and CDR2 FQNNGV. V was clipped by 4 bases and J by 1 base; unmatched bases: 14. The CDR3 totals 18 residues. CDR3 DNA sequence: TGTGCCAGCAGCTACTACCCCGATGGGGCGGGGGGCACAGATACGCAGTATTTT. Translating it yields CASSYYPDGAGGTDTQYF.

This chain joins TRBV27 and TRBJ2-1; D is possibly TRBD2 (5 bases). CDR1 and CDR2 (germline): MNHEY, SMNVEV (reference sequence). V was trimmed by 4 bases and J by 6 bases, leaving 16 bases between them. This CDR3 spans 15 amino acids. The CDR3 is CASSWGTGSVNEQFF. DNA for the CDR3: TGTGCCAGCAGTTGGGGTACGGGATCAGTCAATGAGCAGTTCTTC.

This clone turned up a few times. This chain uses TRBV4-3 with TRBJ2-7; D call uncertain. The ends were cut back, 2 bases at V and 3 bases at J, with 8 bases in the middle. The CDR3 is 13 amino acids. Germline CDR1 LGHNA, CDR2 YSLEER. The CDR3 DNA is TGCGCCAGCAGCCAACTCGACGGCTACGAGCAGTACTTC. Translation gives CASSQLDGYEQYF.

The CDR3 loop reads CASSLEGALHTQYF. In nucleotides, the CDR3 is TGTGCCAGCAGCTTGGAGGGAGCGCTGCATACGCAGTATTTT. The rearrangement uses TRBV5-8 and TRBJ2-3; maybe TRBD2 (5 bases). Trimming removed 0 bases from V and 7 bases from J, with 12 bases in between. CDR3 length equals 14 residues. Germline values: CDR1 SGHTS, CDR2 YDEGEE.

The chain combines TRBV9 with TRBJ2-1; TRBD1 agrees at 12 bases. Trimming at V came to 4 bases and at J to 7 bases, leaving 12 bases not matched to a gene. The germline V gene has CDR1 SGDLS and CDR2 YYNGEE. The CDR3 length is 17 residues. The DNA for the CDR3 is TGTGCCAGCAGCACCCGGGGGGGACAGGGGGCTGGTAATGAGCAGTTCTTC. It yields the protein CASSTRGGQGAGNEQFF.

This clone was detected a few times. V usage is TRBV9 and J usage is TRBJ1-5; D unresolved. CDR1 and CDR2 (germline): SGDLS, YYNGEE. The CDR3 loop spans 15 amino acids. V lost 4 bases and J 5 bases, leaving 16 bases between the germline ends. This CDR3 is CASSTHHGADQPQHF. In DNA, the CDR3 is TGTGCCAGCAGCACACATCACGGAGCCGATCAGCCCCAGCATTTT.

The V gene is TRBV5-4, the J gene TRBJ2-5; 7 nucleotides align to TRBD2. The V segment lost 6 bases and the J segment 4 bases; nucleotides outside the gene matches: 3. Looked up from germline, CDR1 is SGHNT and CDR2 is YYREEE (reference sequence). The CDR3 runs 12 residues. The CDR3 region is CASKSGAETQYF. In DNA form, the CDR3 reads TGTGCCAGCAAAAGCGGGGCAGAGACCCAGTACTTC.

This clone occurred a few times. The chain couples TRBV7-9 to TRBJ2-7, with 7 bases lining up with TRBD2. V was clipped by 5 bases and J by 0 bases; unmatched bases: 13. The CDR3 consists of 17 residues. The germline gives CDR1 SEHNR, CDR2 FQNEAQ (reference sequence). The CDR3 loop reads CASSPTSPVGASYEQYF. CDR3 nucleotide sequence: TGTGCCAGCAGCCCGACTAGCCCAGTAGGGGCCTCCTACGAGCAGTACTTC.

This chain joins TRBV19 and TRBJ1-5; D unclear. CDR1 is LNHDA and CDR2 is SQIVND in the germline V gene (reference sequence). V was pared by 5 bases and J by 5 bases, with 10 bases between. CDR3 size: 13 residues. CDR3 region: CASSARPYQPQHF. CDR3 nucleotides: TGTGCCAGTAGTGCCCGGCCTTATCAGCCCCAGCATTTT.

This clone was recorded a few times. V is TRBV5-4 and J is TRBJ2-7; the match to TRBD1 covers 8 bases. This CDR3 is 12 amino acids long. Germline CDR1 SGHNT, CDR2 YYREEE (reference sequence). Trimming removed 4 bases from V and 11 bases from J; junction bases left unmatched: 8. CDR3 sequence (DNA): TGTGCCAGCAGCCAGACAGGGGAGTGGGAGTACTTC. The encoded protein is CASSQTGEWEYF.

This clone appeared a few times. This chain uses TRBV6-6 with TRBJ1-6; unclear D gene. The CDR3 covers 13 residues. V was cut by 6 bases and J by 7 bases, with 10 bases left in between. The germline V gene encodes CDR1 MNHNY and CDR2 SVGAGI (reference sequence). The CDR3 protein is CASRSTENSPLHF. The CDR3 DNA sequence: TGTGCCAGCAGATCGACGGAGAATTCACCCCTCCACTTT.

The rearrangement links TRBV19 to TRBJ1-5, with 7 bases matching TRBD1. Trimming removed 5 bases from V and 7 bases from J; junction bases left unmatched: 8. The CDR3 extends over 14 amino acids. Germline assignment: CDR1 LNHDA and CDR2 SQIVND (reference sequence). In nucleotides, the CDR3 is TGTGCCAGTAGTCCTGACAGGGCAAGCCAGCCCCAGCATTTT. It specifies CASSPDRASQPQHF.

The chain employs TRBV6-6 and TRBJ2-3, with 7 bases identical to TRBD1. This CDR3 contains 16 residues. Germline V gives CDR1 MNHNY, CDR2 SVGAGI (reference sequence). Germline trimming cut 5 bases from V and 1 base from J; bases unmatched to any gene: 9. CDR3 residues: CASSPLDRVGTDTQYF. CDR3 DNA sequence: TGTGCCAGCAGTCCCCTTGACAGGGTAGGCACAGATACGCAGTATTTT.

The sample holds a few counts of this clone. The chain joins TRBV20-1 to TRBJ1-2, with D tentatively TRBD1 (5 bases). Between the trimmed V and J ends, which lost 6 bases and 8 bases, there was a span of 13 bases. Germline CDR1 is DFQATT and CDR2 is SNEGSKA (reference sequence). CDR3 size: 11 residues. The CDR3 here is CSASGLEGYTF. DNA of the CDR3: TGCAGTGCCTCAGGGTTGGAAGGCTACACCTTC.

The CDR3 loop is CASSLSSEAFF. In nucleotides, the CDR3 is TGTGCCAGCAGTTTATCGTCCGAAGCTTTCTTT. This chain joins TRBV28 and TRBJ1-1, with no clear D. The CDR3 spans 11 residues. V dropped 1 base and J dropped 8 bases, with 5 bases sitting between them. From germline, CDR1 is MDHEN and CDR2 SYDVKM.

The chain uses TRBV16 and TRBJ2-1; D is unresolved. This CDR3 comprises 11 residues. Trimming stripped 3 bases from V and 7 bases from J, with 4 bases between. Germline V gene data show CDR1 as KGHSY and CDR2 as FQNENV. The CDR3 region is CASSQVNEQFF. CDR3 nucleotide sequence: TGTGCCAGCAGCCAGGTGAATGAGCAGTTCTTC.

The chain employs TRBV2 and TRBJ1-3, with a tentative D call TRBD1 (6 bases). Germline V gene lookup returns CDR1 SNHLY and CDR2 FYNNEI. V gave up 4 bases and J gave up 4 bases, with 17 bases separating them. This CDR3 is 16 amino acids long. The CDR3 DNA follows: TGTGCCAGCAGTGTAGGAGGAGCAGGGGCGGGAAACACCATATATTTT. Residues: CASSVGGAGAGNTIYF.

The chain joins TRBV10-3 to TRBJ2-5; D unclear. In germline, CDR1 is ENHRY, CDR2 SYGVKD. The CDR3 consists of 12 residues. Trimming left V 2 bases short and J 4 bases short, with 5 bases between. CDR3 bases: TGTGCCATCAGTGAGAAGGTAGAGACCCAGTACTTC. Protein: CAISEKVETQYF.

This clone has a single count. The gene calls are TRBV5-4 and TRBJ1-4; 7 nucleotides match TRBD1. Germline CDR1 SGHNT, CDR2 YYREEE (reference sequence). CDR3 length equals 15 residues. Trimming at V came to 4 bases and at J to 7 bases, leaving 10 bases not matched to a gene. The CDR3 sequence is CASSVKRQGGEKLFF. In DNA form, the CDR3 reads TGTGCCAGCAGCGTGAAGAGACAGGGAGGTGAAAAACTGTTTTTT.

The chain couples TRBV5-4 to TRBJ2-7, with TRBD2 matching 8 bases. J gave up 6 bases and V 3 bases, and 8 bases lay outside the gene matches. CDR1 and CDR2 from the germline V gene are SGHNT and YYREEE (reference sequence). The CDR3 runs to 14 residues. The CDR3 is CASSSTGLGPEQYF. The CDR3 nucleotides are TGTGCCAGCAGCTCAACGGGACTAGGGCCCGAGCAGTACTTC.

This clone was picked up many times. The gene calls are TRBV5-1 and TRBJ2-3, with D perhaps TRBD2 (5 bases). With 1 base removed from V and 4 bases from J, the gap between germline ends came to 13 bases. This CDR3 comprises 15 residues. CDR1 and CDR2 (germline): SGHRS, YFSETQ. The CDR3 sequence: CASSLRSGSPDTQYF. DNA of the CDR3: TGCGCCAGCAGCTTGCGAAGCGGCAGCCCAGATACGCAGTATTTT.

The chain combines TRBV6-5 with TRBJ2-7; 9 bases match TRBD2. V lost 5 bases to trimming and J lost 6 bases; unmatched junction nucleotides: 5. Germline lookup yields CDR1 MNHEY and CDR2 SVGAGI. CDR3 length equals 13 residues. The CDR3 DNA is TGTGCCAGCAGTCGGGGACTAGCTTTCGAGCAGTACTTC. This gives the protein CASSRGLAFEQYF.

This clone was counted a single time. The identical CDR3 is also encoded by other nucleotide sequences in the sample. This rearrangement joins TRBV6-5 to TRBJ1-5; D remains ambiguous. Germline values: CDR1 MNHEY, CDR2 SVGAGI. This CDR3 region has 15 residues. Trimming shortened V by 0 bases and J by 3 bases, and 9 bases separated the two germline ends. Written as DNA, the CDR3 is TGTGCCAGCAGTTACTCGGGCAGCTCCAATCAGCCCCAGCATTTT. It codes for CASSYSGSSNQPQHF.